Below, 17 T cell receptor beta chains from the same sample are listed, as sequenced in a study of shared clonotypes between healthy human individuals. Clones were sequenced by immunoSEQ multiplex PCR, and TCRdb holds only the in-frame ones, with some missing. The sample has approximately 1.9 million clones; around 93% are singletons. CD45RO-negative CD8 cells positively selected for CCR7 made up the naive population, which excluded terminally differentiated effector memory CD45RA+ cells. Sequencing input: naive CD8+ T cells from PBMCs. The source is a man between 18 and 35 years old in good health. Some clones in this sample may be carry-over from other donors' samples.

As DNA, the CDR3 is TGTGCCAGCACCCCGACTAGCGGGTGGGCACTCTACAATGAGCAGTTCTTC. It yields the protein CASTPTSGWALYNEQFF. This chain joins TRBV27 and TRBJ2-1, with TRBD2 identical over 10 bases. Trimming removed 7 bases from V and 3 bases from J; junction bases left unmatched: 12. The V gene's germline CDR1 is MNHEY and CDR2 SMNVEV (reference sequence). The CDR3 covers 17 residues.

The chain recombines TRBV5-1 with TRBJ2-1, with 8 positions matching TRBD2. Germline CDR1 and CDR2: SGHRS and YFSETQ. The V gene end was trimmed by 1 base and the J gene end by 9 bases; junction bases not matched to a gene: 12. The CDR3 runs 16 residues. The DNA for the CDR3 is TGCGCCAGCAGCTTGATTTTACGGGAGGGCCAGGGTGAGCAGTTCTTC. Its protein is CASSLILREGQGEQFF.

V is TRBV30 and J is TRBJ2-5; D perhaps matches TRBD1 (6 bases). This CDR3 spans 14 amino acids. The germline V and J ends were trimmed by 3 bases and 1 base, with 12 bases remaining between them. Germline CDR1 reads GTSNPN; CDR2 reads SVGIG (reference sequence). The CDR3 nucleotides are TGTGCCTGGAGCCCGACAGGATTCCAAGAGACCCAGTACTTC. Its protein is CAWSPTGFQETQYF.

The J gene is TRBJ2-7, the V gene TRBV5-1; D is possibly TRBD1 or TRBD2 (6 bases each). V was trimmed by 4 bases and J by 5 bases, leaving 16 bases between them. The CDR3 consists of 14 residues. Germline values: CDR1 SGHRS, CDR2 YFSETQ. This CDR3 is CASSTVGGANEQYF. The CDR3 DNA reads TGCGCCAGCAGCACGGTGGGGGGCGCGAACGAGCAGTACTTC. Using reference TRBV5-1 and TRBJ2-7 for the parts outside the CDR3, the full variable domain is KAGVTQTPRYLIKTRGQQVTLSCSPISGHRSVSWYQQTPGQGLQFLFEYFSETQRNKGNFPGRFSGRQFSNSRSEMNVSTLELGDSALYLCASSTVGGANEQYFGPGTRLTVT.

This chain connects TRBV7-8 to TRBJ2-7; maybe TRBD2 (6 bases). The CDR3 extends over 16 amino acids. With 0 bases removed from V and 4 bases from J, the gap between germline ends came to 16 bases. The germline gives CDR1 SGHVS, CDR2 FQNEAQ. The CDR3 loop is CASSLAGGGPRYEQYF. The CDR3, as DNA: TGTGCCAGCAGCTTAGCGGGGGGTGGGCCAAGGTACGAGCAGTACTTC.

The V and J genes are TRBV27 and TRBJ2-3; 7 bases agree with TRBD2. The V gene's germline CDR1 is MNHEY and CDR2 SMNVEV (reference sequence). J lost 1 base, V lost 5 bases, and 9 bases had no gene match. The CDR3 has 16 amino acids. For the CDR3, the DNA is TGTGCCAGCAGTCCCTCGGAGCGGGGACGCACAGATACGCAGTATTTT. Translated, it gives CASSPSERGRTDTQYF.

This chain joins TRBV27 and TRBJ2-1, with a weak D call TRBD2 (6 bases). CDR3 length equals 14 residues. V was cut by 6 bases and J by 6 bases, with 15 bases left in between. Looked up from germline, CDR1 is MNHEY and CDR2 is SMNVEV (reference sequence). CDR3 residues: CASSPTSRFNEQFF. The CDR3 DNA reads as TGTGCCAGCAGCCCCACTAGCCGATTCAATGAGCAGTTCTTC.

This clone was detected once. This chain links TRBV14 with TRBJ2-1; 9 positions match TRBD2. The CDR3 has 17 residues. Trimming at V came to 3 bases and at J to 4 bases, leaving 10 bases not matched to a gene. Germline V gene lookup returns CDR1 SGHDN and CDR2 FVKESK. The chain's CDR3 is CASSHTSGPSRYNEQFF. CDR3 sequence (DNA): TGTGCCAGCAGCCATACTAGCGGGCCATCTAGATACAATGAGCAGTTCTTC.

This clone was counted only a few times. The same CDR3 is also encoded by other DNA sequences in this sample. The chain joins TRBV30 to TRBJ1-1; D gene ambiguous. Germline values: CDR1 GTSNPN, CDR2 SVGIG (reference sequence). This CDR3 spans 10 amino acids. V shed 4 bases and J shed 8 bases, with 8 bases lying between them. CDR3 sequence: CAWKGLEAFF. The CDR3 bases are TGTGCCTGGAAAGGGCTAGAAGCTTTCTTT.

This rearrangement joins TRBV4-1 to TRBJ1-3, with 7 bases that match TRBD1. The germline V gene encodes CDR1 MGHRA and CDR2 YSYEKL. V lost 1 base and J lost 0; bases outside the gene matches: 3. CDR3 size: 16 residues. The CDR3 bases are TGCGCCAGCAGCCAAGCCCCAGGGGGCTCTGGAAACACCATATATTTT. Its translation is CASSQAPGGSGNTIYF.

CDR3 sequence (DNA): TGCAGCGTTGACCGGAAGACAGGGGGCTATGGCTACACCTTC. Residues: CSVDRKTGGYGYTF. The chain recombines TRBV29-1 with TRBJ1-2, with 9 positions matching TRBD1. The V gene end was trimmed by 3 bases and the J gene end by 4 bases; junction bases not matched to a gene: 6. CDR1 and CDR2 (germline): SQVTM, ANQGSEA. The CDR3 is 14 amino acids.

The chain employs TRBV9 and TRBJ2-7; possibly TRBD2 for D (5 bases). CDR3 length: 16 amino acids. The germline V gene encodes CDR1 SGDLS and CDR2 YYNGEE. V was cut by 3 bases and J by 2 bases, with 18 bases left in between. The CDR3 protein is CASSAKAGGDTYEQYF. DNA of the CDR3: TGTGCCAGCAGCGCTAAAGCAGGAGGAGATACCTACGAGCAGTACTTC.

The genes are TRBV4-1 and TRBJ1-1; D perhaps matches TRBD1 (5 bases). This CDR3 spans 15 amino acids. Germline assignment: CDR1 MGHRA and CDR2 YSYEKL. Trimming shortened V by 4 bases and J by 1 base, and 13 bases separated the two germline ends. CDR3 in DNA: TGCGCCAGCAGCCTCACCGGGGGGACGAACACTGAAGCTTTCTTT. This gives the protein CASSLTGGTNTEAFF.

The chain combines TRBV7-9 with TRBJ2-7, with 7 bases that match TRBD2. Looked up from germline, CDR1 is SEHNR and CDR2 is FQNEAQ (reference sequence). The CDR3 extends over 13 amino acids. J was trimmed by 5 bases and V by 4 bases; bases with no gene match: 5. Here the CDR3 reads CASSYAGVHEQYF. CDR3 coding DNA: TGTGCCAGCAGCTACGCGGGAGTCCACGAGCAGTACTTC.

Worth noting for this clone: The same CDR3 is also encoded by other DNA sequences in this sample. The genes are TRBV9 and TRBJ1-2; the match to TRBD1 covers 10 bases. Germline V gene lookup returns CDR1 SGDLS and CDR2 YYNGEE. This CDR3 region has 13 residues. Germline trimming cut 3 bases from V and 7 bases from J; bases unmatched to any gene: 3. CDR3 loop: CASSATGGSGYTF. CDR3 coding DNA: TGTGCCAGCAGCGCGACAGGGGGCAGTGGCTACACCTTC. Together with reference TRBV9 and TRBJ1-2, the CDR3 gives the full variable domain: DSGVTQTPKHLITATGQRVTLRCSPRSGDLSVYWYQQSLDQGLQFLIQYYNGEERAKGNILERFSAQQFPDLHSELNLSSLELGDSALYFCASSATGGSGYTFGSGTRLTVV.

V and J are TRBV28 and TRBJ2-7; TRBD2 matches at 8 bases. CDR1 and CDR2 (germline): MDHEN, SYDVKM. Trimming removed 4 bases from V and 6 bases from J; junction bases left unmatched: 11. There are 15 residues in the CDR3. CDR3 sequence (DNA): TGTGCCAGCAGTTCTACGGGACTAGTCTGGTCCGAGCAGTACTTC. Translating gives CASSSTGLVWSEQYF.

The chain uses TRBV5-1 and TRBJ2-7; 7 positions agree with TRBD1. This CDR3 has 13 amino acids. Germline CDR1 reads SGHRS; CDR2 reads YFSETQ. V lost 2 bases and J lost 7; bases outside the gene matches: 6. CDR3 bases: TGCGCCAGCAGCTTTGGGACAGCTGGGGAGCAGTACTTC. It translates to CASSFGTAGEQYF.